Given below is one T cell receptor beta chain in context. This clonotype was detected ten times or more. What antigen it recognizes has not been identified. No much larger clone exists at a distance of one base, and base qualities are not known. TRIzol reagent was used to extract blood RNA from unsorted whole blood, while the DNeasy Blood & Tissue kit provided the germline DNA. Patients had chronic HBV infection and were treatment-naive at sampling. Before surgery, about 4 milliliters of peripheral blood were collected into K2EDTA tubes. This sample stems from a study of tumor-infiltrating lymphocytes in primary liver carcinoma (dated by TCRdb to the late 2010s). For context, the study as a whole: Between November 2015 and 2016, a handful of patients in China with histopathologically diagnosed primary liver carcinoma had surgical resection. Of the five patients (three men and two women, aged 30 to 69 years), four had hepatocellular carcinoma and one had combined HCC and intrahepatic cholangiocarcinoma. The five patients had tumors of stage T1-T3 N0M0, with maximum diameters ranging from 4.2 to 10 cm. Each sample produced about 3.5 to 8 million productive TCRbeta reads, and read depth showed no significant difference between tissue types. The study combined TCRbeta repertoire sequencing, expression microarrays and whole-exome sequencing across five regions of each liver tumor, with adjacent normal tissue and blood. A total of some 35 specimens from 5 patients went through TCRbeta repertoire sequencing, namely 25 tumor regions, 5 adjacent noncancerous liver tissues and 5 peripheral blood samples. Reproducibility between technical replicate repertoires was high, with correlation coefficients above 0.95 and mean shared-clone rates about 0.9. Results the study describes overall, beyond this receptor: Because the samples were bulk and unsorted, CD4+ and CD8+ T cell repertoires could not be compared. Because only the TCR beta chain was sequenced and unpaired alpha chains were not captured, true repertoire diversity is likely underestimated. The study included only four to six patients, and the authors note findings should be validated in a larger study. The top 250 clones accounted for a significantly greater share of the repertoire in tumors than in blood (p = 0.039). Consistent with antigen-driven expansion, pairs of tumor regions showed higher repertoire overlap (mean around 35%) than either tumor-adjacent pairs (approximately 17%) or tumor-blood pairs (approximately 15%).

Using a constant-region primer and ProtoScript II reverse transcriptase, TCRbeta-specific cDNA was reverse-transcribed from roughly 500 ng total RNA. Construction of the TCRbeta libraries relied on three nested rounds of multiplex PCR, following a slightly modified ARM-PCR procedure. Sample barcodes and Illumina adapters were added in a final 25-cycle PCR with Deep VentR polymerase. Amplicons of 200-500 bp were gel-purified with a QIAquick gel extraction kit before sequencing. TCRbeta amplicons were sequenced on an Illumina HiSeq 2500 with 250-bp paired-end reads. Turning to the authors' computational methods: Quality trimming of reads was performed with Trimmomatic v0.33, and paired reads were merged with FLASH v1.2.11 so that full CDR3 sequences could be recovered. V, D and J germline segments were assigned to the rearranged TCRbeta sequences using MiGEC v1.2.1b. Clonotype statistics, along with Shannon-Wiener diversity indices, were calculated using VDJtools v1.0.0. To cut down on sampling bias, every analysis after diversity analysis relied on just the 250 most abundant clonotypes from each sample. TCRdb cleaned the public reads at Q25 with fastp, built clones with MiXCR and kept in-frame beta chains. Under each unique CDR3 protein, matching rows form one entry showing the most common genes and DNA. TCRdb's processing, not the authors' own work, is the source of the V and J calls. Across this sample there are about 320,000 distinct CDR3 sequences, with around three fifths seen only once. Together, the top ten hold approximately 15% of the sample.

The origin of this receptor is a woman aged 25 to 39 with primary liver carcinoma and hepatitis B virus infection. Sequencing was performed on peripheral blood.

The nucleotides read TGCAGCGTCGTGGGACAGCCCAGCGGGGAGCTGTTTTTT. Its translation reads: CSVVGQPSGELFF. This chain joins TRBV29-1 to TRBJ2-2; 7 junctional bases match TRBD1. The CDR3 has 13 amino acids, counting the end cysteine and phenylalanine. Only the CDR3 part of the read is kept: 39 bases, read in frame from the first base. After removal of 6 bases from V and 7 bases from J, the junction retains 8 bases not matched to a gene. The CDR1 and CDR2 encoded by the germline V gene are SQVTM and ANQGSEA.